The next 21 T cell receptor beta chains were all read from a single sample in a study of radiotherapy plus CTLA-4 blockade in lung cancer. TCRdb's table, derived via immunoSEQ multiplex PCR, lists solely in-frame clones and lacks some. In the table there are roughly 24,000 clones, 60% to 85% of which are singletons. The sequencing used peripheral blood, collected from a patient treated with radiotherapy plus ipilimumab. All receptors derive from a human donor with non-small cell lung cancer that progressed on radiotherapy plus ipilimumab.

The J gene is TRBJ2-7, the V gene TRBV6-6; D is uncertain. Germline CDR1 and CDR2: MNHNY and SVGAGI (reference sequence). CDR3 length: 14 residues. The V end was cut by 0 bases, the J end by 6 bases, with 12 bases between. The CDR3 reads CASSYSPVSFEQYF. The CDR3 bases are TGTGCCAGCAGTTACTCACCGGTTTCGTTCGAGCAGTACTTC.

The chain combines TRBV10-2 with TRBJ1-4; the D gene is possibly TRBD1 (5 bases). CDR1 WSHSY and CDR2 SAAADI come from the germline V gene. Trimming pared 7 bases from V and 7 bases from J, leaving 13 bases between. The CDR3 is made up of 13 amino acids. CDR3 residues: CASTGGGGEKLFF. CDR3 nucleotides: TGCGCCAGCACCGGGGGAGGCGGTGAAAAACTGTTTTTT.

This clone showed up just a few times. This rearrangement joins TRBV18 to TRBJ2-7; 10 bases match TRBD1. CDR3 size: 13 residues. In germline, CDR1 is KGHSH, CDR2 LQKENI. With V trimmed by 4 bases and J by 7 bases, 4 bases remained unmatched. The CDR3 region is CASSLDRGGEQYF. The CDR3 DNA follows: TGTGCCAGCTCACTGGACAGGGGGGGTGAGCAGTACTTC.

This clone showed up just a few times. This sequence joins TRBV27 and TRBJ1-4; no definite D call. V was cut by 6 bases and J by 5 bases, with 16 bases left in between. Germline V lookup: CDR1 MNHEY, CDR2 SMNVEV (reference sequence). The length of the CDR3 is 15 residues. The CDR3 sequence is CASSLSTARNEKLFF. CDR3 in DNA: TGTGCCAGCAGCCTGAGCACGGCTAGGAATGAAAAACTGTTTTTT. Combining the CDR3 with reference TRBV27 and TRBJ1-4 gives the whole variable domain EAQVTQNPRYLITVTGKKLTVTCSQNMNHEYMSWYRQDPGLGLRQIYYSMNVEVTDKGDVPEGYKVSRKEKRNFPLILESPSPNQTSLYFCASSLSTARNEKLFFGSGTQLSVL.

In this sample, this clone turned up a few times. The J gene is TRBJ2-1, the V gene TRBV7-3; 9 positions agree with TRBD2. This CDR3 contains 15 residues. The germline gives CDR1 SGHTA, CDR2 FQGTGA. The V segment lost 1 base and the J segment 6 bases; nucleotides outside the gene matches: 4. CDR3 nucleotide sequence: TGTGCCAGCAGCTTAATGGGACTAGCTCCCAATGAGCAGTTCTTC. This translates into CASSLMGLAPNEQFF. The full variable domain, completed using reference TRBV7-3 and TRBJ2-1, is GAGVSQTPSNKVTEKGKYVELRCDPISGHTALYWYRQSLGQGPEFLIYFQGTGAADDSGLPNDRFFAVRPEGSVSTLKIQRTERGDSAVYLCASSLMGLAPNEQFFGPGTRLTVL.

V usage is TRBV2 and J usage is TRBJ2-5, with D possibly TRBD1 on 7 matching bases. CDR3 size: 15 residues. CDR1 is SNHLY and CDR2 is FYNNEI in the germline V gene. The V end was cut by 4 bases, the J end by 4 bases, with 16 bases between. The CDR3 bases are TGTGCCAGCAGTGCCAACAGGGGAGGAGGAGAGACCCAGTACTTC. It yields the protein CASSANRGGGETQYF.

This rearrangement joins TRBV7-2 to TRBJ2-5; TRBD2 might be the D (5 bases). The germline CDR1 and CDR2 sequences are SGHTA and FQGNSA. Trimming shortened V by 0 bases and J by 7 bases, and 15 bases separated the two germline ends. This CDR3 has 15 amino acids. The CDR3 loop is CASSLAGASIGTQYF. Written as DNA, the CDR3 is TGTGCCAGCAGCTTAGCAGGAGCTAGCATTGGGACCCAGTACTTC.

CDR3 region: CASTGQLGYTQYF. CDR3 nucleotides: TGCGCTTCTACGGGACAGTTGGGTTATACGCAGTATTTT. V usage is TRBV10-2 and J usage is TRBJ2-3; 7 bases map to TRBD1. CDR3 length: 13 residues. Germline CDR1 reads WSHSY; CDR2 reads SAAADI.

The J gene is TRBJ2-1, the V gene TRBV7-9; D might be TRBD1 or TRBD2, each matching 5 bases. CDR1 and CDR2 (germline): SEHNR, FQNEAQ (reference sequence). The germline V and J ends were trimmed by 8 bases and 0 bases, with 11 bases remaining between them. The CDR3 covers 14 residues. CDR3: CASGTAGSYNEQFF. The CDR3 nucleotides are TGTGCCAGCGGGACGGCGGGCTCCTACAATGAGCAGTTCTTC.

The CDR3 sequence: CASSWGTPRDEKLFF. In DNA, the CDR3 is TGTGCCAGCAGTTGGGGGACGCCCAGGGATGAAAAACTGTTTTTT. The J gene is TRBJ1-4, the V gene TRBV28; D might be TRBD1 (5 bases). CDR3 length equals 15 residues. Germline lookup yields CDR1 MDHEN and CDR2 SYDVKM. Trimming left V 4 bases short and J 6 bases short, with 15 bases between.

V is TRBV19 and J is TRBJ2-5, with D maybe TRBD1 (5 bases). This CDR3 region has 16 residues. V lost 0 bases, J lost 2 bases, and 13 bases lay in between. The germline V gene has CDR1 LNHDA and CDR2 SQIVND (reference sequence). CDR3 sequence reads: CASSIDLAGQQETQYF. The CDR3 coding sequence is TGTGCCAGTAGTATAGATCTGGCAGGGCAACAAGAGACCCAGTACTTC.

V is TRBV7-3 and J is TRBJ2-4; D is possibly TRBD1 or TRBD2 (5 bases each). The CDR3 sequence is 13 residues long. V lost 5 bases and J 9 bases, leaving 14 bases between the germline ends. The germline V gene encodes CDR1 SGHTA and CDR2 FQGTGA. CDR3 residues: CASSTTRDGIQYF. The CDR3 coding sequence is TGTGCCAGCAGCACAACAAGGGACGGCATTCAGTACTTC.

This chain joins TRBV4-2 and TRBJ2-6; 9 nucleotides align to TRBD1. CDR1 is LGHNA and CDR2 is YNFKEQ in the germline V gene. With 5 bases clipped from V and 0 bases from J, the junction kept 5 bases outside the gene matches. CDR3 length: 17 amino acids. The CDR3 DNA reads TGTGCCAGCAGCAAAACGGGACAGGGCTCTGGGGCCAACGTCCTGACTTTC. This encodes CASSKTGQGSGANVLTF.

The chain carries TRBV18 and TRBJ2-3; TRBD1 matches 8 bases. Per germline, CDR1 KGHSH and CDR2 LQKENI. V was clipped by 8 bases and J by 2 bases; unmatched bases: 12. The CDR3 extends over 16 amino acids. As DNA, the CDR3 is TGTGCCAGCCCGCCTCCGGGACAGGAAAACACAGATACGCAGTATTTT. Protein: CASPPPGQENTDTQYF.

The chain employs TRBV4-1 and TRBJ1-5; 11 bases fit TRBD1. This CDR3 region has 16 residues. Germline lookup yields CDR1 MGHRA and CDR2 YSYEKL. Trimming removed 2 bases from V and 8 bases from J; junction bases left unmatched: 8. The CDR3: CASSQRRTGGVEPQHF. CDR3 bases: TGCGCCAGCAGCCAAAGGCGGACAGGGGGCGTTGAGCCCCAGCATTTT.

The count of this clone is one. This CDR3 reads CSVEEQETQYF. The CDR3 nucleotides are TGCAGCGTTGAAGAGCAAGAGACCCAGTACTTC. This chain connects TRBV29-1 to TRBJ2-5; D call uncertain. This CDR3 is 11 amino acids long. V dropped 0 bases and J dropped 2 bases, with 1 base sitting between them. Per the germline V gene, CDR1 is SQVTM and CDR2 is ANQGSEA.

The chain has TRBV10-3 and TRBJ1-1, with D possibly matching TRBD1 (6 bases). The CDR3 covers 14 residues. CDR1 ENHRY and CDR2 SYGVKD come from the germline V gene. V was clipped by 2 bases and J by 0 bases, with 7 bases between them. The CDR3 reads CAISETGMNTEAFF. The CDR3 coding sequence is TGTGCCATCAGTGAGACAGGGATGAACACTGAAGCTTTCTTT.

This chain uses TRBV10-3 with TRBJ2-6; TRBD1 aligns across 8 bases. The CDR3 length is 18 residues. V trimming: 5 bases; J trimming: 0 bases; junction bases outside the gene matches: 9. Germline assignment: CDR1 ENHRY and CDR2 SYGVKD. CDR3 sequence reads: CAISTPGQEFSGANVLTF. The CDR3 DNA sequence: TGTGCCATCAGTACCCCGGGACAGGAATTCTCTGGGGCCAACGTCCTGACTTTC.

The gene calls are TRBV4-2 and TRBJ2-7, with TRBD1 identical over 8 bases. The CDR3 sequence is 16 residues long. The ends lost 0 bases at V and 3 bases at J; junction bases unmatched: 7. CDR1 LGHNA and CDR2 YNFKEQ come from the germline V gene. CDR3 coding DNA: TGTGCCAGCAGCCAAGAGTGGTCACAGGGGGGCTACGAGCAGTACTTC. Protein product: CASSQEWSQGGYEQYF.

This clone was detected only a few times. The chain combines TRBV7-2 with TRBJ2-1; 7 bases map to TRBD1. CDR1 is SGHTA, CDR2 FQGNSA, per germline. This CDR3 is built from 12 residues. Trimming took 5 bases from V and 9 from J; bases not matched to a gene: 4. The CDR3 spells CASSHDRAEQFF. In nucleotides, the CDR3 is TGTGCCAGCAGCCACGACAGGGCTGAGCAGTTCTTC. The whole variable domain, filled in from reference TRBV7-2 and TRBJ2-1, reads GAGVSQSPSNKVTEKGKDVELRCDPISGHTALYWYRQSLGQGLEFLIYFQGNSAPDKSGLPSDRFSAERTGGSVSTLTIQRTQQEDSAVYLCASSHDRAEQFFGPGTRLTVL.

The V and J genes are TRBV6-1 and TRBJ1-2, with D uncertain. Germline values: CDR1 MNHNS, CDR2 SASEGT. Trimming pared 8 bases from V and 3 bases from J, leaving 16 bases between. The CDR3 loop spans 14 amino acids. The CDR3 DNA is TGTGCCAGCTCCCCGGTTGGCAGCCACTATGGCTACACCTTC. Amino acid sequence: CASSPVGSHYGYTF.